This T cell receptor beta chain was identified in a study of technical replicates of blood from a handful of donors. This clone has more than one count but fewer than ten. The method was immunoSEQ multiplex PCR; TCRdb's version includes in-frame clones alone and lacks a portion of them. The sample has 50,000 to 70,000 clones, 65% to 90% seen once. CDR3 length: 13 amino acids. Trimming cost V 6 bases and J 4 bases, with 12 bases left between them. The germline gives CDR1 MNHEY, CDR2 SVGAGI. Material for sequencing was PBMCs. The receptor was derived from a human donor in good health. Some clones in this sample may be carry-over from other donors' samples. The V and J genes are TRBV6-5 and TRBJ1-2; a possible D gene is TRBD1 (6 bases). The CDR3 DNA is TGTGCCAGCAGCCGAAGAGGGGGCTATGGCTACACCTTC. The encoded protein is CASSRRGGYGYTF.